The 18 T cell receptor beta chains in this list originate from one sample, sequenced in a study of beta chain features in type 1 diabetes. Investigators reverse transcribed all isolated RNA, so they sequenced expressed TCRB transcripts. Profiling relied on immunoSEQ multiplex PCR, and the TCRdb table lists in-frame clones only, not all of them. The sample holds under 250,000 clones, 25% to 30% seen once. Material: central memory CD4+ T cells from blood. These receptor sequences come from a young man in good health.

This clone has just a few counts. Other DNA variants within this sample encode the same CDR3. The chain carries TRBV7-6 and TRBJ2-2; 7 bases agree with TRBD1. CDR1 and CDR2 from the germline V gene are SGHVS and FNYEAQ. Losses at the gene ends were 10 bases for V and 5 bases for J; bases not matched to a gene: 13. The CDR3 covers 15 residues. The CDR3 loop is CAISTGAGRTGELFF. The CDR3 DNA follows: TGTGCCATTAGCACAGGGGCCGGTCGGACCGGGGAGCTGTTTTTT.

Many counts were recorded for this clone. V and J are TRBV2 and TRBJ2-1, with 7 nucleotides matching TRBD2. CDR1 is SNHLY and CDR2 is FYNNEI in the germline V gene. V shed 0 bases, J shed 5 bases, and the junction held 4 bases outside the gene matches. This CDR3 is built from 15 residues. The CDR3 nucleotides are TGTGCCAGCAGTGAAGCTAGGACTAGTAACAATGAGCAGTTCTTC. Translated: CASSEARTSNNEQFF. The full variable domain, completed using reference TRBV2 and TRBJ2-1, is EPEVTQTPSHQVTQMGQEVILRCVPISNHLYFYWYRQILGQKVEFLVSFYNNEISEKSEIFDDQFSVERPDGSNFTLKIRSTKLEDSAMYFCASSEARTSNNEQFFGPGTRLTVL.

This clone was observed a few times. CDR3 residues: CASSEVKSTEAFF. CDR3 sequence (DNA): TGTGCCAGCAGTGAAGTAAAGAGCACTGAAGCTTTCTTT. The rearrangement links TRBV2 to TRBJ1-1, with D uncertain. Germline V gene lookup returns CDR1 SNHLY and CDR2 FYNNEI. The CDR3 contains 13 residues. The V end lost 1 base, the J end lost 4 bases, and 7 bases lay between the germline ends.

CDR3 in amino acids: CASSLGALAGSRGSYEQYF. The CDR3 nucleotides read TGTGCCAGCAGCTTAGGGGCCCTAGCGGGGTCCCGTGGCTCCTACGAGCAGTACTTC. The chain employs TRBV11-2 and TRBJ2-7; 9 bases map to TRBD2. This CDR3 is 19 amino acids long. With V trimmed by 1 base and J by 0 bases, 13 bases remained unmatched. Germline V gene data show CDR1 as SGHAT and CDR2 as FQNNGV.

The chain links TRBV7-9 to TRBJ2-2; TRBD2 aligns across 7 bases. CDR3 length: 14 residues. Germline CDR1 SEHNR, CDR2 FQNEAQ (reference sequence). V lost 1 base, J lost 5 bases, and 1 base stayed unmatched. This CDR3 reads CASSLEGLTGELFF. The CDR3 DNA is TGTGCCAGCAGCTTAGAGGGACTAACCGGGGAGCTGTTTTTT.

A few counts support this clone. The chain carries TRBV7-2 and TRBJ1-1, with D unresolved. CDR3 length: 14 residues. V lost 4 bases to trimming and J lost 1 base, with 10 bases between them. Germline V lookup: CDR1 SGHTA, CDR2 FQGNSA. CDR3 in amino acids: CASSSLGANTEAFF. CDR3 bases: TGTGCCAGCAGCTCGCTAGGTGCGAACACTGAAGCTTTCTTT.

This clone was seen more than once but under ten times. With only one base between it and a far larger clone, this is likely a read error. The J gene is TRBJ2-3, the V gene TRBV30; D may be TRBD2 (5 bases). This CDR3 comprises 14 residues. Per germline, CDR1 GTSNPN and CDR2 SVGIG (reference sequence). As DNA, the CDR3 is TGTGCCTTGAGTAACGGACTCCCCACAGATACGCAGTATTTT. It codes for CALSNGLPTDTQYF.

The CDR3 protein is CASSFGLAGIQETQYF. For the CDR3, the DNA is TGTGCCAGCAGCTTTGGACTAGCAGGGATCCAAGAGACCCAGTACTTC. The rearrangement uses TRBV5-4 and TRBJ2-5; TRBD2 matches 8 bases. Trimming took 2 bases from V and 1 from J; bases not matched to a gene: 7. This CDR3 contains 16 residues. Germline CDR1 SGHNT, CDR2 YYREEE (reference sequence).

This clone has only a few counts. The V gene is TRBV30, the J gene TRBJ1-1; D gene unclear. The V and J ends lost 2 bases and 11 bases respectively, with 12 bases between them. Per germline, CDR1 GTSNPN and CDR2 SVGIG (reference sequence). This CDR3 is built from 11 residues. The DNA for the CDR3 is TGTGCCTGGAGTTGGGAGGGAAGGGCTTTCTTT. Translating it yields CAWSWEGRAFF. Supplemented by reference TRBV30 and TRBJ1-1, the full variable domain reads SQTIHQWPATLVQPVGSPLSLECTVEGTSNPNLYWYRQAAGRGLQLLFYSVGIGQISSEVPQNLSASRPQDRQFILSSKKLLLSDSGFYLCAWSWEGRAFFGQGTRLTVV.

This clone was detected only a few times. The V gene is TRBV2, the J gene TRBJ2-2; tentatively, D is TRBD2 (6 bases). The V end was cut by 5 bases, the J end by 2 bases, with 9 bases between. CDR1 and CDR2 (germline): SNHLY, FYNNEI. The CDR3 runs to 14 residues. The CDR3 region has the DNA TGTGCCAGCAGTTCGGGACTTAACACCGGGGAGCTGTTTTTT. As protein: CASSSGLNTGELFF.

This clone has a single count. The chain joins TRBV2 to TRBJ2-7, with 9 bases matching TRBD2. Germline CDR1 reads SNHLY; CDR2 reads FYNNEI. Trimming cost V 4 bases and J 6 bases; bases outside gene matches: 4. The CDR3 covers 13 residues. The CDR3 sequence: CASSAAGGGEQYF. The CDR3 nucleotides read TGTGCCAGCAGTGCGGCGGGAGGGGGCGAGCAGTACTTC.

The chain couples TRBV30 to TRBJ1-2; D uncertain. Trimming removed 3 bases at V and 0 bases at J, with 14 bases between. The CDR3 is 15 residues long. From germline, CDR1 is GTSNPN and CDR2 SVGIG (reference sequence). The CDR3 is CAWRAPTVANYGYTF. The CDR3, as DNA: TGTGCCTGGAGGGCCCCAACAGTTGCTAACTATGGCTACACCTTC.

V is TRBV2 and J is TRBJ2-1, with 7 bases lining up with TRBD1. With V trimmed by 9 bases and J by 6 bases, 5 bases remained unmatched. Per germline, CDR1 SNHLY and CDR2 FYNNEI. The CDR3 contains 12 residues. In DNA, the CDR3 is TGTGCCAGTGTGGGACAGATCAATGAGCAGTTCTTC. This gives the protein CASVGQINEQFF.

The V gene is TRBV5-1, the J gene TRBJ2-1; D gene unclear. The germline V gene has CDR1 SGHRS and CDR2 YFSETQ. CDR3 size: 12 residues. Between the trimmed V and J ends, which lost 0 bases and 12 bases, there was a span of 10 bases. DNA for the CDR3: TGCGCCAGCAGCTTGGACATTTACGGGCAGTTCTTC. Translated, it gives CASSLDIYGQFF.

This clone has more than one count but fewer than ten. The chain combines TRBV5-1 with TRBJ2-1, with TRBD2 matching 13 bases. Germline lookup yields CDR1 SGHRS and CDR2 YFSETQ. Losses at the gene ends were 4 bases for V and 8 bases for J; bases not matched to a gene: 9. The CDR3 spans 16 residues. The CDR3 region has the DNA TGCGCCAGCAGCCCAACGACTAGCGGGGGGAGCTATGAGCAGTTCTTC. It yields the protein CASSPTTSGGSYEQFF.

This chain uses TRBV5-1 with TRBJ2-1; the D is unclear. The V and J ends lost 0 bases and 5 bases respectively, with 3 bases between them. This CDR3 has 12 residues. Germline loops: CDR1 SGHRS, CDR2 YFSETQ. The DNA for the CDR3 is TGCGCCAGCAGCTTGGTCGACAATGAGCAGTTCTTC. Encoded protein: CASSLVDNEQFF.

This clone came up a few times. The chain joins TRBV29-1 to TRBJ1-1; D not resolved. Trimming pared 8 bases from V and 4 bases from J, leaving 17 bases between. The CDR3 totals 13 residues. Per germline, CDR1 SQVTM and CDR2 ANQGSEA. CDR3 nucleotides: TGCAGCTCACTGTCAGGACTTTCCACTGAAGCTTTCTTT. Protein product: CSSLSGLSTEAFF.

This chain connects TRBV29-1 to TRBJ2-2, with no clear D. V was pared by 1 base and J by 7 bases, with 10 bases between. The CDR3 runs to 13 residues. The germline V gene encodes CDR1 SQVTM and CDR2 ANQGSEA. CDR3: CSVEGVALGELFF. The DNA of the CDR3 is TGCAGCGTTGAAGGGGTGGCTCTCGGGGAGCTGTTTTTT.